This TCR beta chain was captured by sequencing in a study of a mutant IDH1 vaccine in newly diagnosed glioma. Study information: Radiotherapy alone preceded vaccination by 4-6 weeks; alternatively, vaccination started with temozolomide cycles.

Trimming removed 3 bases from V and 0 bases from J, with 12 bases in between. The CDR3 runs 15 residues. Germline V gene sequence: CDR1 SGDLS, CDR2 YYNGEE. The method was immunoSEQ multiplex PCR; TCRdb's version includes in-frame clones alone and lacks a portion of them. The table shows some 64,000 clones, with around 84% occurring only once. This sample's time point: week 11, during vaccination. One vaccine dose held 300 ug of mutant IDH1 20-mer peptide and came with topical imiquimod. For this clone: Its target is unknown.

This sequence joins TRBV9 and TRBJ1-1; D call uncertain. This sequence originates from a woman in her forties or fifties with glioma. The sample in question was PBMCs, obtained from a glioma patient whose treatment included an IDH1 peptide vaccine. CDR3 amino acids: CASSAYPDLNTEAFF. For the CDR3, the DNA is TGTGCCAGCAGCGCCTATCCCGACCTGAACACTGAAGCTTTCTTT. The entire variable domain, with the rest obtained from reference TRBV9 and TRBJ1-1, is as follows: DSGVTQTPKHLITATGQRVTLRCSPRSGDLSVYWYQQSLDQGLQFLIQYYNGEERAKGNILERFSAQQFPDLHSELNLSSLELGDSALYFCASSAYPDLNTEAFFGQGTRLTVV.